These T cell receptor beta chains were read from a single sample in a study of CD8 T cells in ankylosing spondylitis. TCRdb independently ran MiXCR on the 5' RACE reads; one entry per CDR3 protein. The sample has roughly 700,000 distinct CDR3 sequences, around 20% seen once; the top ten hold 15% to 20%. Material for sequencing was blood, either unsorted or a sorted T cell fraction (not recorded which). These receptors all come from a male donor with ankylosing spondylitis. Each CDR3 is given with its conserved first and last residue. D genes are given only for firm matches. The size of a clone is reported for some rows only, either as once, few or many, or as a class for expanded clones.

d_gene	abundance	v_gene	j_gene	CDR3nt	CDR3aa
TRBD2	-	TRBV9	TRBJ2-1	TGTGCCAGCAGCGTACTTACTAGCGGGGGTAATAATGAGCAGTTCTTC	CASSVLTSGGNNEQFF
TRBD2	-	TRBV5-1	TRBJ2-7	TGCGCCAGCAGCCGGGGGACGAGCGGGAGCCCGGTTTCCTACGAGCAGTACTTC	CASSRGTSGSPVSYEQYF
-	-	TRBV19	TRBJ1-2	TGTGCCAGTAAGGAGAGGGCGGACTATGGCTACACCTTC	CASKERADYGYTF
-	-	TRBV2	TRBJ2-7	TGTGCCAGCAGTGAAATCCGGGACATCTCCTACGAGCAGTACTTC	CASSEIRDISYEQYF
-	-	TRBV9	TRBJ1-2	TGTGCCAGCAGCGCTACAGGGACCGGGAGGAGCGGCTACACCTTC	CASSATGTGRSGYTF
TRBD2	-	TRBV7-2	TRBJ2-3	TGTGCCAGCAGCTTAGTTAGCGGGAGCCCAGATACGCAGTATTTT	CASSLVSGSPDTQYF
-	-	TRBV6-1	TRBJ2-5	TGTGCCAGCAGTACAGGACAGGAGGGGGAGACCCAGTACTTC	CASSTGQEGETQYF
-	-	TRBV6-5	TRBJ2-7	TGTGCCAGCAGTTACCGGGGGGGGGCAGGGGGCTCCGAGCAGTACTTC	CASSYRGGAGGSEQYF
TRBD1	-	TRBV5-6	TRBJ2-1	TGTGCCAGCAGCCCCACCGATTATTCAGGGGGCTACTCCTACAATGAGCAGTTCTTC	CASSPTDYSGGYSYNEQFF
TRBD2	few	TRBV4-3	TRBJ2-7	TGCGCCAGCAGCCAGGCGATAGCGGGCCCCTACGAGCAGTACTTC	CASSQAIAGPYEQYF
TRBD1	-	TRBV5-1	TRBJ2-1	TGCGCCAGCAGCCCAGACGGCTCCAGGGGGTACTACAATGAGCAGTTCTTC	CASSPDGSRGYYNEQFF
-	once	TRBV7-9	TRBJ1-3	TGTGCCAGCAGCAAGTGGACAGTTAGCTCTGGAAACACCATATATTTT	CASSKWTVSSGNTIYF
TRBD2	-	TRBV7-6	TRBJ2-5	TGTGCCAGCAGCCAGAGACTAGCGGGGGTTCCAGGCCAAGAGACCCAGTACTTC	CASSQRLAGVPGQETQYF
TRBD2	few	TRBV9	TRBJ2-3	TGTGCCAGCAGCCAGCGCGCCGGGACTAGCGGGGCCTGGGAAGATACGCAGTATTTT	CASSQRAGTSGAWEDTQYF
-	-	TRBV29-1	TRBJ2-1	TGCAGCGTTGGGGACTACAATGAGCAGTTCTTC	CSVGDYNEQFF
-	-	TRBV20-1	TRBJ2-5	TGCAGTGCCTCTGGGGGCTACCAAGAGACCCAGTACTTC	CSASGGYQETQYF
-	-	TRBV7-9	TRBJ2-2	TGTGCCAGCCCAGACATGAACACCGGGGAGCTGTTTTTT	CASPDMNTGELFF
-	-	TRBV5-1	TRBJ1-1	TGCGCCAGCAGGTTGACAGGTCTGAACACTGAAGCTTTCTTT	CASRLTGLNTEAFF
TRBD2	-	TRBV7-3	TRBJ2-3	TGTGCCAGCAGCTTTTCAGCGGGGGGCCCGGATACGCAGTATTTT	CASSFSAGGPDTQYF
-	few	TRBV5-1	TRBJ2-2	TGCGCCAGCCCTAGCGTAGGGGGAAACACCGGGGAGCTGTTTTTT	CASPSVGGNTGELFF
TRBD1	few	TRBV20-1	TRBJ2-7	TGCAGTGCCTACGGGACAGGGGACGAGCAGTACTTC	CSAYGTGDEQYF
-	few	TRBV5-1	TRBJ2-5	TGCGCCAGCAGCAAAAGCGGCCCTCAAGAGACCCAGTACTTC	CASSKSGPQETQYF
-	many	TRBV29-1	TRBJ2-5	TGCAGCGTTGAGGTATCGGGGCCAGAGACCCAGTACTTC	CSVEVSGPETQYF